This T cell receptor (beta chain) emerged from a study of radiotherapy plus CTLA-4 blockade in lung cancer (dated by TCRdb to between 2018 and 2020). About the full investigation: Among the enrolled patients, 18% had an objective response, and about 29% reached disease control.

Points the paper makes about the study in general: Increased serum interferon-beta after radiation, together with early dynamic changes in blood T cell clones, were reported to be the strongest predictors of response. After treatment with radiotherapy and ipilimumab, TCR clones that came from tumors expanded in the peripheral blood.

Library construction relied on the immunoSEQ multiplex PCR assay. Held by TCRdb, this immuneACCESS table contains in-frame sequences only and omits some clones. Under half of the omission traces to an unresolved V gene where checked; the cause of the rest is unknown. In this sample the table shows tens of thousands of clones, 70% to 85% of which occur a single time. The ten most abundant clones make up around 8% of the sample. The study evaluated CTLA-4 blockade (ipilimumab) given together with focal radiation therapy in patients who had chemo-refractory metastatic non-small-cell lung cancer. This clone was picked up one time. The target of this receptor is not known. No much larger clone is present one base from it, and per-base qualities are unavailable. Sequences were derived from peripheral blood, sampled from a patient treated with radiotherapy plus ipilimumab. This TCR was sampled from a human donor with non-small cell lung cancer who had stable disease on radiotherapy plus ipilimumab.

DNA sequence: TGTGCCACCAGCAGACGACAGGGGAGTCAGCCCCAGCATTTT. Its amino acids are CATSRRQGSQPQHF. Recombination connected TRBV15 to TRBJ1-5; 8 of the junction bases match TRBD1. The germline V gene (reference sequence) provides CDR1 LNHNV and CDR2 YYDKDF. There are 14 amino acids in the CDR3, from cysteine to phenylalanine inclusive. Just the 42-base CDR3 DNA is kept, in frame starting at base 1. Trimmed from V: 2 bases; trimmed from J: 6 bases; junction bases lacking a gene match: 3.